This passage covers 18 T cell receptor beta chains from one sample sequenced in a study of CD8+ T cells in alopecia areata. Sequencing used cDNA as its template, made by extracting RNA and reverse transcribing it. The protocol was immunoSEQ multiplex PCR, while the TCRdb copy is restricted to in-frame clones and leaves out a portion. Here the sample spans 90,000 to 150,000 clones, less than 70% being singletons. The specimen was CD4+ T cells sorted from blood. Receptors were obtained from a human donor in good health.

This CDR3 reads CASSYGSEGPYEQYF. Written as DNA, the CDR3 is TGTGCCAGCAGTTACGGCAGCGAGGGGCCATACGAGCAGTACTTC. The chain joins TRBV6-5 to TRBJ2-7; D tentatively fits TRBD1 or TRBD2 (5 bases each). Germline V lookup: CDR1 MNHEY, CDR2 SVGAGI. The CDR3 consists of 15 residues. The V gene lost 2 bases and the J gene lost 4 bases, with 15 bases spanning the gap.

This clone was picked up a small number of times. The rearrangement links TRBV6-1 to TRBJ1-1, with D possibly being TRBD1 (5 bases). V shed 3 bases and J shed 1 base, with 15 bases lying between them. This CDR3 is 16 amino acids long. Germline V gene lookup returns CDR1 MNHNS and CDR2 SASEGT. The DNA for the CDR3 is TGTGCCAGCAGTGAGGTTCCGGGACGGGGGAACACTGAAGCTTTCTTT. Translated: CASSEVPGRGNTEAFF.

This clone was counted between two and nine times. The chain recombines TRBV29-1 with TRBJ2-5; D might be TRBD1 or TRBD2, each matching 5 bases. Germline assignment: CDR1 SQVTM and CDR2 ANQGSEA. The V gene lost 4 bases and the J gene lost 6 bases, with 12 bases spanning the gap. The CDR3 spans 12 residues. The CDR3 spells CSVVGARKTQYF. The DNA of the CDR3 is TGCAGCGTTGTCGGGGCGCGCAAGACCCAGTACTTC.

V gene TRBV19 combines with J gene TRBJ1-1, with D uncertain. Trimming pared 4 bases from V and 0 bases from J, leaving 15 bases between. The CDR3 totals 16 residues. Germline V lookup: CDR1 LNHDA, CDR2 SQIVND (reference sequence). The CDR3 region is CASSSIMDLVNTEAFF. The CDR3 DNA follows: TGTGCCAGTAGTAGTATCATGGACCTGGTGAACACTGAAGCTTTCTTT.

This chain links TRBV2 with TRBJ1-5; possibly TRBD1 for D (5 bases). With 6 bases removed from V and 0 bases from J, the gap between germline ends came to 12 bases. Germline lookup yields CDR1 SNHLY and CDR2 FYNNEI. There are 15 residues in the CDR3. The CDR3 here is CASRATTDSNQPQHF. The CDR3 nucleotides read TGTGCCAGCAGGGCAACGACAGATAGCAATCAGCCCCAGCATTTT.

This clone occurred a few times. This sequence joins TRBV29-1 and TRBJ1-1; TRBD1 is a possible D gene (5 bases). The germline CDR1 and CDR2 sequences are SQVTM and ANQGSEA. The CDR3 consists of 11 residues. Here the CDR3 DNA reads TGCACCACCGGGGCGAACACTGAAGCTTTCTTT. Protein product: CTTGANTEAFF.

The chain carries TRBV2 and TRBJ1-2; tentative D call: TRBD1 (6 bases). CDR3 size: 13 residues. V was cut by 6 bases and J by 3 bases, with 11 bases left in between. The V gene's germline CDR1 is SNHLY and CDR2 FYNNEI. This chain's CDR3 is CASRGQGHYGYTF. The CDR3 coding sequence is TGTGCCAGCAGAGGGCAGGGGCACTATGGCTACACCTTC.

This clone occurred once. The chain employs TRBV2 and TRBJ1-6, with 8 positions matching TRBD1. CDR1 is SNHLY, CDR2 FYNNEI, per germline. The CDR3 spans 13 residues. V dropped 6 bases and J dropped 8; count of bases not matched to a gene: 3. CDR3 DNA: TGTGCCAGCAGGGCGACAGGGGATTCACCCCTCCACTTT. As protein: CASRATGDSPLHF.

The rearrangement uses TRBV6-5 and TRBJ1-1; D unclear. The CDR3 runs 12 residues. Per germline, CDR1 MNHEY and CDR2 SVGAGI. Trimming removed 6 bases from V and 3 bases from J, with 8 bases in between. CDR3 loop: CASRRGDTEAFF. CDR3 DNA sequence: TGTGCCAGCAGACGTGGGGACACTGAAGCTTTCTTT.

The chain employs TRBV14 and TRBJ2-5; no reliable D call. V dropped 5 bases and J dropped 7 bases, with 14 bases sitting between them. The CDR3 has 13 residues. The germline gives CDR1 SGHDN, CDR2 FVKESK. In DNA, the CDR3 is TGTGCCAGCAGCGAAAATACAATGGGGACCCAGTACTTC. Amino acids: CASSENTMGTQYF.

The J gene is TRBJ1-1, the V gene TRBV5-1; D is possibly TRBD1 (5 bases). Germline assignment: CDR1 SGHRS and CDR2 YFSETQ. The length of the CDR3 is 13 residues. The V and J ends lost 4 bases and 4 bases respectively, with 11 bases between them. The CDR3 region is CASSMTDGTEAFF. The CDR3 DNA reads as TGCGCCAGCAGCATGACAGATGGCACTGAAGCTTTCTTT.

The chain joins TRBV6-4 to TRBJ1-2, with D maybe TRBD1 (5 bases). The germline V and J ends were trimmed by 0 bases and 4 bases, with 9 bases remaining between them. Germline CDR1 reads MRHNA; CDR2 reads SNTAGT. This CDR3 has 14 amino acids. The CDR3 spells CASSDSGQGYGYTF. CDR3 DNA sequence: TGTGCCAGCAGTGACTCCGGGCAGGGCTATGGCTACACCTTC.

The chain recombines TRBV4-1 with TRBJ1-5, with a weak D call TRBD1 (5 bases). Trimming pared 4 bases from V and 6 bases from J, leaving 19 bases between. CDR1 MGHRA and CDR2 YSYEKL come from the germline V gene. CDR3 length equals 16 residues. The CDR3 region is CASSREGLPAGQPQHF. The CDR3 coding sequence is TGCGCCAGCAGCCGTGAGGGGCTTCCAGCCGGTCAGCCCCAGCATTTT.

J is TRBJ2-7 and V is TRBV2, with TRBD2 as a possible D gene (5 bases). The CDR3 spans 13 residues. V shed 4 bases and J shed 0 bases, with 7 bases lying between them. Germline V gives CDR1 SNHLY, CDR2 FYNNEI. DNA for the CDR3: TGTGCCAGCAGTGGGAGGAGCTCCTACGAGCAGTACTTC. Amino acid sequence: CASSGRSSYEQYF. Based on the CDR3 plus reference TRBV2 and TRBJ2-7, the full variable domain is EPEVTQTPSHQVTQMGQEVILRCVPISNHLYFYWYRQILGQKVEFLVSFYNNEISEKSEIFDDQFSVERPDGSNFTLKIRSTKLEDSAMYFCASSGRSSYEQYFGPGTRLTVT.

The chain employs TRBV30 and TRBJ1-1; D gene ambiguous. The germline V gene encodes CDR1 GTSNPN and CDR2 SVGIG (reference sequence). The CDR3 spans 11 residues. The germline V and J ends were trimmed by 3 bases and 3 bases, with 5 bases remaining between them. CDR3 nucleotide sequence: TGTGCCTGGAGGGACTACACTGAAGCTTTCTTT. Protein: CAWRDYTEAFF.

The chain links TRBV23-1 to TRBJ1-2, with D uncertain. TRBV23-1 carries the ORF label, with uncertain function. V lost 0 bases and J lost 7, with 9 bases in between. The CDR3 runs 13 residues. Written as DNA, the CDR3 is TGCGCCAGCAGTCAATCTCCGTGTGGTGGCTACACCTTC. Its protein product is CASSQSPCGGYTF.

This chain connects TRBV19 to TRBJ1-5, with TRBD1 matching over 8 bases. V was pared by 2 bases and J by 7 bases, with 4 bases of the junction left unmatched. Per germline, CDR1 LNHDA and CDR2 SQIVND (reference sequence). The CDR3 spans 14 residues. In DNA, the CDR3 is TGTGCCAGTAGTATACAGGGGGCTGTACAGCCCCAGCATTTT. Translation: CASSIQGAVQPQHF.

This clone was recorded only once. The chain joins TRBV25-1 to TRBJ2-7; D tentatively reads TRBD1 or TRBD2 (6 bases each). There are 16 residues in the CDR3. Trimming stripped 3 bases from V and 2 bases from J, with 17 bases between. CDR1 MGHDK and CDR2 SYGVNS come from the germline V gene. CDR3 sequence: CASSEGGLWGAYEQYF. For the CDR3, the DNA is TGTGCCAGCAGTGAGGGGGGCCTATGGGGAGCCTACGAGCAGTACTTC.